This T cell receptor (beta chain) was found in a study of PD-1 blockade in classical Hodgkin lymphoma (dated by TCRdb to 2020 to 2022). For context, the study as a whole: To define a peripheral blood immune signature of response to PD-1 blockade in classical Hodgkin lymphoma, the study combined TCR beta sequencing with CyTOF.

The time point label on this specimen signifies: newly diagnosed, previously untreated cHL patient sample. As a comparison group for the relapsed/refractory trial patients, PBMCs from patients with newly diagnosed, previously untreated classical Hodgkin lymphoma were sequenced. After peripheral blood was drawn into 8 mL Vacutainer Cell Preparation Tubes, PBMCs were isolated by centrifugation and then cryopreserved. The germline V gene sets CDR1 to MNHEY and CDR2 to SVGAGI. Trimming costs V 5 bases and J 3 bases, and their ends lie 16 bases apart. The CDR3 spans 15 residues, from the cysteine through the phenylalanine. This entry keeps only the CDR3 DNA: 45 bases, framed from base 1. Study-level results and caveats: Baseline TCR diversity was reported to be lower in newly diagnosed patients than in healthy donors, and even lower in relapsed/refractory patients. The study covered only a single clinical trial cohort, and the causes of the repertoire differences, possibly disease activity or prior therapy, were still not defined.

As to this clone: Which antigen it targets is not known. Base qualities are not at hand, and no much larger clone is one base apart.

Genomic DNA was isolated using the Qiagen DNeasy kit from unsorted PBMCs as well as from negatively selected CD4+ and CD8+ fractions. TCR beta CDR3 regions were subjected to amplification by immunoSEQ multiplex PCR with primers that anneal to V and J segments. A synthetic immune receptor repertoire was used to minimize amplification bias, and remaining bias was computationally removed after sequencing. The study's processing was this. Custom Python scripts were used to quantify repertoire diversity as the Shannon entropy index. The unsorted, CD4+ and CD8+ repertoires were each analyzed separately, with the exception of combined analyses, where CD4+ and CD8+ sequences were merged in silico. What TCRdb holds here is the immuneACCESS table cut down to in-frame rearrangements. Part of the clones is not present; checked against another copy, under half of the missing clones reflect an unresolved V gene, and the others are unexplained. That table furnishes V, J and clone size, whereas the DNA furnished D and trimming. The sample includes 70,000 or so clones, with over 90% observed a single time. The ten largest clones take up roughly 2.7% of the sample.

This clonotype was obtained from a human donor with classical Hodgkin lymphoma. The rearrangement joined TRBV6-5 to TRBJ1-2; tentative D gene TRBD1, with 5 bases matching. The material sequenced was peripheral blood mononuclear cells (PBMCs). The CDR3 reads CASSRGVQGDYGYTF. Read as DNA, the sequence is TGTGCCAGCAGTCGGGGGGTGCAGGGTGACTATGGCTACACCTTC.